There are a few counts of the clone carrying this TCR beta chain. Its antigen is as yet unknown. Germline V gene data show CDR1 as MDHEN and CDR2 as SYDVKM. This CDR3 has 10 residues. Trimming took off 10 bases at V and 9 bases at J, with 12 bases between the two ends. The data were obtained in a study of identical twins. General study findings and limits: Invariant populations such as MAIT and iNKT cells could partly muddle zero-insertion analyses.

One entry per CDR3 protein results from TCRdb running MiXCR on the 5' RACE reads. The sample consists of roughly 490,000 distinct CDR3 sequences, 14% of them appearing once. The data also belong to a second study, concerning yellow fever vaccine responses in identical twins.

The rearrangement uses TRBV28 and TRBJ1-1, with a possible D match to TRBD1 (6 bases). The TCR originated in a woman in her late teens or twenties in good health. The specimen was CD4+ T cells sorted from blood. CDR3 residues: CATLGGQAFF. The CDR3 DNA reads TGTGCCACCCTCGGGGGGCAAGCTTTCTTT.